Sequencing of this T cell receptor beta chain was carried out in a study of blood T cell repertoires in COVID-19 (dated by TCRdb to 2018 to 2021). Background on the whole study: Samples covering the acute and convalescent phases of COVID-19 were provided by collaborators in the United States, Italy and Spain. Deeply sampled blood TCRbeta repertoires from subjects exposed to, actively infected with, or recovered from COVID-19 were included in the dataset. The repertoires were released in a freely available public database intended as a resource for research on the immune response to SARS-CoV-2. Where available, HLA class I and class II types were obtained from metadata supplied by the sample provider rather than from assay-based typing. Samples were obtained from the ongoing ImmuneRACE study (first 160 participants) and from roughly 1,300 subjects provided by 6 global collaborators. The prospective study material was composed of cDNA or gDNA derived from T cells, B-cell-depleted T cells, or PBMCs. Sample metadata almost always included a de-identified subject ID, COVID-19 status, age in years and sex.

In the prospective study, participants were roughly 18 to 100 years old, resided in fewer than 25 geographic areas of the United States, and were enrolled through a virtual design. Cohort assignment in the prospective study relied on participant-reported clinical history from a screening survey and a study questionnaire. Recovered participants in ImmuneRACE Cohort 3 were defined by two consecutive negative NP/OP PCR tests, clearance by a healthcare professional, or resolution of symptoms. Mobile phlebotomists in the prospective study collected whole blood, serum and a nasopharyngeal or oropharyngeal swab from every participant. Participants in the prospective study had the option to provide additional blood draws and questionnaires over an approximately 2-month period. Blood samples from the prospective study were shipped frozen or at room temperature prior to DNA extraction. As concerns this clone: No cognate antigen has been identified for it. Base qualities were left out, and no much larger clone turns up one base away.

The immunoSEQ Assay, a bias-controlled multiplex PCR, was used to amplify TCRbeta CDR3 regions from genomic DNA. In the authors' own workflow: Within the assay, amplification of reference gene primers was used to estimate how many nucleated cells each sample contained. To quantify the absolute abundance of each unique TCRbeta CDR3 rearrangement, sequence reads were collapsed and filtered. Productive Simpson clonality was computed per sample as the square root of Simpson's diversity index over productive rearrangements. Not all clones reach the TCRdb copy of this immuneACCESS table, which keeps in-frame sequences only. Checked studies attribute under half of the gap to unresolved V genes and leave the rest unexplained. V and J calls and clone size are given by that table; D and trimming were obtained from the DNA. The sample table lists nearly 200,000 clones, about 80% of them with a count of one. Jointly, the top ten make up 6% to 8% of the sample.

The study at large found these results: The quantity of clinical and demographic metadata differed by source and by participant and was supplied without curation.

The germline V and J ends show losses of 4 bases and 4 bases respectively, and no gene match explains 1 base of the junction. In the germline V gene (reference sequence), CDR1 corresponds to SGHNT and CDR2 to YYREEE. Spanning cysteine to phenylalanine, the CDR3 consists of 12 amino acids. This entry keeps only the CDR3 DNA: 36 bases, framed from base 1. Recombination joined TRBV5-4 with TRBJ1-2; 7 central bases correspond to TRBD1. The sequenced sample was PBMCs or T cells enriched from blood (not recorded which). The source of this sequence is a man aged 35 to 55 who had recovered from COVID-19. The CDR3 here reads CASSRTGYGYTF. The DNA sequence is given as TGTGCCAGCAGCCGGACAGGCTATGGCTACACCTTC.